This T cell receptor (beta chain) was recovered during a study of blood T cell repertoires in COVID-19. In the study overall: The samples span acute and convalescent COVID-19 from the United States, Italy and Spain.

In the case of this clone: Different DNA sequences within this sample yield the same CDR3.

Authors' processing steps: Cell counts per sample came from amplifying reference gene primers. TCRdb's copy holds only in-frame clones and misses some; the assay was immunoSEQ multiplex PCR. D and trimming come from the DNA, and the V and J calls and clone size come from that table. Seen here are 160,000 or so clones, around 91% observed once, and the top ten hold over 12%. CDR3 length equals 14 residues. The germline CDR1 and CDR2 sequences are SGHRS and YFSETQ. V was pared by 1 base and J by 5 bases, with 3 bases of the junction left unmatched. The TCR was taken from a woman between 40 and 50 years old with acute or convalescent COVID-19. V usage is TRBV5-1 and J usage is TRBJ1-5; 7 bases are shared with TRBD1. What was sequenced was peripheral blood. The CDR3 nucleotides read TGCGCCAGCAGCTTGAGACAGGGAGATCAGCCCCAGCATTTT. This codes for CASSLRQGDQPQHF. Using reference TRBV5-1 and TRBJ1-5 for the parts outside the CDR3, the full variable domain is KAGVTQTPRYLIKTRGQQVTLSCSPISGHRSVSWYQQTPGQGLQFLFEYFSETQRNKGNFPGRFSGRQFSNSRSEMNVSTLELGDSALYLCASSLRQGDQPQHFGDGTRLSIL.